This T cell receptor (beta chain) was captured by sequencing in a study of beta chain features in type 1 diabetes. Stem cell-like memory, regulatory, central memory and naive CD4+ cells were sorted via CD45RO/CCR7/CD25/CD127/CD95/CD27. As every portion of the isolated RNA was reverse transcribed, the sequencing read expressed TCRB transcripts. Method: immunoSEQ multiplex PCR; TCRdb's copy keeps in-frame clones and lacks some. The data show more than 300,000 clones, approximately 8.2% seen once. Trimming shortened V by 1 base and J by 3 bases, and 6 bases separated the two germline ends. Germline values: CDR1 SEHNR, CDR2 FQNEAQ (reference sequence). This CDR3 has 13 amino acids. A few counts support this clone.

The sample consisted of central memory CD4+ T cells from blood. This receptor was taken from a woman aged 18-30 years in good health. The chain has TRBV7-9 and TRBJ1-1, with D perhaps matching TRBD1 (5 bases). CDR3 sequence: CASSLDRHTEAFF. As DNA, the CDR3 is TGTGCCAGCAGCTTAGACAGGCACACTGAAGCTTTCTTT.